This T cell receptor beta chain was captured by sequencing in a study of shared clonotypes between healthy human individuals. Libraries were prepared by immunoSEQ multiplex PCR; TCRdb keeps only in-frame clonotypes and omits some of them. This sample yields about 2.3 million clones, of which 85% to 95% are seen a single time; 0.37% belongs to the top ten. This CDR3 is built from 16 residues. CDR1 SGHRS and CDR2 YFSETQ come from the germline V gene. The V end lost 0 bases, the J end lost 0 bases, and 12 bases lay between the germline ends. The donors were adults (healthy and HIV-negative) with no recent acute infections or vaccinations.

The chain recombines TRBV5-1 with TRBJ1-1; no firm D call. Sequencing was done on a sample of naive CD4+ T cells from PBMCs. Sample subset: CD45RA+ positively selected. The receptor comes from a man aged 18 to 29 in good health. Some clones in this sample may be carry-over from other donors' samples. CDR3 amino acids: CASSLATDYMNTEAFF. CDR3 nucleotide sequence: TGCGCCAGCAGCTTGGCAACGGATTACATGAACACTGAAGCTTTCTTT.